This TCR beta chain was documented in a study of T-cell reconstitution after alpha-beta-depleted transplantation in children. Study results and caveats: Reportedly, alpha-beta T cells present about two months post-transplant originated from several hundred expanded clones of graft origin. Surviving thymic progenitors and recipient T cells were the source of high TCRbeta diversity at day 60 in some patients.

The CDR3 is made up of 15 amino acids. With 0 bases removed from V and 2 bases from J, the gap between germline ends came to 10 bases. The germline V gene encodes CDR1 SGDLS and CDR2 YYNGEE. A remark on this clonotype: Its antigen is not identified.

Unique molecular identifiers were incorporated during preparation of the TCRbeta library. One entry per CDR3 protein, called by TCRdb with MiXCR from the PCR reads. The sample shows approximately 980,000 distinct CDR3 sequences, around 30% of them seen only once. Source: PBMCs, mostly from graft donor cells, taken 360 days after TCRalphabeta/CD19-depleted stem cell transplant. The TCR was taken from a boy in the first two years of life who had a stem cell transplant for SCID, so the T cells may come from the graft donor. This sequence joins TRBV9 and TRBJ2-3; D gene ambiguous. The CDR3 sequence: CASSVVGGNTDTQYF. As DNA, the CDR3 is TGTGCCAGCAGCGTAGTAGGTGGGAACACAGATACGCAGTATTTT.